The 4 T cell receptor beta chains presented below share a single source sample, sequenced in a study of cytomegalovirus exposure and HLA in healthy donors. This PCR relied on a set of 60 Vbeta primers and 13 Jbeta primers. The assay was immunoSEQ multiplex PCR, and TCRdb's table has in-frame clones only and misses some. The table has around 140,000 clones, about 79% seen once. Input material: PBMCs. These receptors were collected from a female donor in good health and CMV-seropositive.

CDR3 sequence reads: CSVGQGSRGYTF. In DNA, the CDR3 is TGCAGCGTCGGACAGGGGTCGAGGGGCTACACCTTC. The rearrangement uses TRBV29-1 and TRBJ1-2, with 9 bases that match TRBD1. V lost 6 bases to trimming and J lost 8 bases; unmatched junction nucleotides: 7. This CDR3 is 12 amino acids long. Germline V gene sequence: CDR1 SQVTM, CDR2 ANQGSEA.

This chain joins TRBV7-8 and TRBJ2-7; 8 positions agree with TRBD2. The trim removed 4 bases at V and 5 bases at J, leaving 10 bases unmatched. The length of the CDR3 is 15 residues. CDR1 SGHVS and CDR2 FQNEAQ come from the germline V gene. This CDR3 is CASSSVGLAGHEQYF. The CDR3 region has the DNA TGTGCCAGCAGCTCAGTGGGGCTAGCGGGCCACGAGCAGTACTTC.

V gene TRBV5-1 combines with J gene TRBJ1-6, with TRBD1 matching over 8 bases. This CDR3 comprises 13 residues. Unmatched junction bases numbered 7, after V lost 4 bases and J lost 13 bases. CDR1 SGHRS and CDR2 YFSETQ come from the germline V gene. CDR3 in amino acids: CASSARGRTPLHF. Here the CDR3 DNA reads TGCGCCAGCAGCGCCAGGGGGCGAACCCCCCTCCACTTT. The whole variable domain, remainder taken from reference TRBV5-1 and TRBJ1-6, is KAGVTQTPRYLIKTRGQQVTLSCSPISGHRSVSWYQQTPGQGLQFLFEYFSETQRNKGNFPGRFSGRQFSNSRSEMNVSTLELGDSALYLCASSARGRTPLHFGNGTRLTVT.

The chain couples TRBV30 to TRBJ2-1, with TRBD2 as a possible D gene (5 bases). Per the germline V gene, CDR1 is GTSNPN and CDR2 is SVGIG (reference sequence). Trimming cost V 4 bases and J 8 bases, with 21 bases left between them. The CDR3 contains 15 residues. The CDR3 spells CAWMTSTTWVYEQFF. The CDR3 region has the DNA TGTGCCTGGATGACCTCGACTACTTGGGTATATGAGCAGTTCTTC.